Listed here are 2 T cell receptor beta chains from one sample, sequenced in a study of beta chain features in type 1 diabetes. Findings of the study overall: Researchers report that Type 1 diabetes patients had moderately but significantly shorter TCRB CDR3s across all four CD4+ subsets.

No antigen is known for these receptors. All of the isolated RNA was reverse transcribed, so expressed TCRB transcripts were sequenced. Libraries were prepared by immunoSEQ multiplex PCR; TCRdb keeps only in-frame clonotypes and omits some of them. Of some 640,000 clones listed, 11% to 15% are singletons. Sequenced: naive CD4+ T cells from blood. All receptors derive from a man younger than 30 with type 1 diabetes.

This clone has just a few counts. The CDR3 region is CASSLGGGTYEQYF. The CDR3 DNA reads as TGTGCCAGCAGCTTAGGTGGGGGGACCTACGAGCAGTACTTC. J is TRBJ2-7 and V is TRBV7-9; TRBD2 might be the D (6 bases). Trimming stripped 1 base from V and 2 bases from J, with 9 bases between. The V gene's germline CDR1 is SEHNR and CDR2 FQNEAQ (reference sequence). The CDR3 runs to 14 residues. The full variable domain, its missing parts supplied by reference TRBV7-9 and TRBJ2-7, is DTGVSQNPRHKITKRGQNVTFRCDPISEHNRLYWYRQTLGQGPEFLTYFQNEAQLEKSRLLSDRFSAERPKGSFSTLEIQRTEQGDSAMYLCASSLGGGTYEQYFGPGTRLTVT.

V is TRBV25-1 and J is TRBJ1-1; a weak D match, TRBD1 (5 bases). Trimming stripped 7 bases from V and 4 bases from J, with 19 bases between. This CDR3 is built from 15 residues. Per the germline V gene, CDR1 is MGHDK and CDR2 is SYGVNS. The CDR3: CASIQVGLGGTEAFF. DNA of the CDR3: TGTGCCAGCATTCAAGTAGGGTTGGGGGGCACTGAAGCTTTCTTT.